The present entry profiles one TCR beta chain with its context. This record belongs to a study of cytomegalovirus exposure and HLA in healthy donors. The PCR had 60 Vbeta and 13 Jbeta primers. Some clones are missing from TCRdb's copy, which holds only in-frame ones; the method was immunoSEQ multiplex PCR. The clone table shows about 74,000 clones, with the ten largest holding 7.5%. The CDR3 is made up of 17 amino acids. Germline V gives CDR1 LGHNA, CDR2 YNFKEQ. The junction had 8 bases not matched to a gene; V was cut back by 3 bases and J by 2 bases. V usage is TRBV4-2 and J usage is TRBJ2-2; TRBD1 matches 8 bases. Material for sequencing was PBMCs. The receptor's source is a female donor in good health and CMV-seropositive. CDR3 sequence: CASSQFGDRQNTGELFF. Here the CDR3 DNA reads TGTGCCAGCAGCCAGTTTGGGGACAGGCAAAACACCGGGGAGCTGTTTTTT.